These 5 T cell receptor beta chains came from one sample sequenced in a study of blood T cell repertoires in COVID-19. Data came from immunoSEQ multiplex PCR; TCRdb stores just in-frame clones and leaves some out. The sample contains fewer than 250,000 clones, around nine tenths of which appear only once. Sequenced: peripheral blood. The source is a woman aged 40 to 49 who had recovered from COVID-19.

The chain employs TRBV27 and TRBJ1-6; a weak D match, TRBD1 (5 bases). Trimming shortened V by 6 bases and J by 11 bases, and 17 bases separated the two germline ends. This CDR3 is 14 amino acids long. In germline, CDR1 is MNHEY, CDR2 SMNVEV (reference sequence). DNA of the CDR3: TGTGCCAGCAGCTTCCAGGGAATAGGAGCACCCCTCCACTTT. This sequence encodes CASSFQGIGAPLHF.

In its sample, this clone was seen a few times. This sequence joins TRBV7-9 and TRBJ1-3, with 7 bases lining up with TRBD1. Losses at the gene ends were 7 bases for V and 0 bases for J; bases not matched to a gene: 9. The CDR3 has 16 amino acids. Germline V gene lookup returns CDR1 SEHNR and CDR2 FQNEAQ (reference sequence). CDR3 loop: CASNPREGASGNTIYF. CDR3 DNA: TGTGCCAGCAACCCCCGGGAGGGGGCCTCTGGAAACACCATATATTTT.

V gene TRBV7-9 combines with J gene TRBJ2-3, with D maybe TRBD2 (5 bases). With 10 bases removed from V and 3 bases from J, the gap between germline ends came to 14 bases. Per germline, CDR1 SEHNR and CDR2 FQNEAQ (reference sequence). The CDR3 extends over 13 amino acids. CDR3 in DNA: TGTGCCAACTCACTAGATCCAACAGATACGCAGTATTTT. It codes for CANSLDPTDTQYF.

The J gene is TRBJ1-3, the V gene TRBV6-5; TRBD1 aligns across 9 bases. Germline trimming cut 3 bases from V and 3 bases from J; bases unmatched to any gene: 6. This CDR3 is built from 16 residues. Per the germline V gene, CDR1 is MNHEY and CDR2 is SVGAGI. The CDR3 protein is CASSYNRGLSGNTIYF. CDR3 coding DNA: TGTGCCAGCAGTTATAACAGGGGGCTAAGTGGAAACACCATATATTTT.

This rearrangement joins TRBV9 to TRBJ2-3, with D possibly TRBD2 on 6 matching bases. CDR1 is SGDLS and CDR2 is YYNGEE in the germline V gene. The length of the CDR3 is 15 residues. Trimming stripped 0 bases from V and 3 bases from J, with 11 bases between. The CDR3 nucleotides are TGTGCCAGCAGCGTAGCGGGAGTTAGGACAGATACGCAGTATTTT. Residues: CASSVAGVRTDTQYF.